This T cell receptor beta chain was sequenced for a study of CD8 T cells in ankylosing spondylitis. Study outcomes and limitations: A TCR beta motif made of roughly eight highly homologous variants seemed typical of ankylosing spondylitis blood.

Concerning this clonotype: Its cognate antigen is unknown.

This CDR3 region has 13 residues. From germline, CDR1 is DFQATT and CDR2 SNEGSKA (reference sequence). V dropped 1 base and J dropped 4 bases, with 10 bases sitting between them. TCRdb reprocessed the 5' RACE reads with MiXCR, giving one entry per CDR3 protein. There are around 770,000 distinct CDR3 sequences in the sample; 15% to 20% occur only once, and over 15% lies in the top ten. This sequence was found in a male donor with ankylosing spondylitis. V gene TRBV20-1 combines with J gene TRBJ1-2, with no clear D. The sequenced sample was blood, either unsorted or a sorted T cell fraction (not recorded which). The CDR3 bases are TGCAGTGCTAGAGGGTCCCGCTCCTATGGCTACACCTTC. It translates to CSARGSRSYGYTF.